This passage covers 19 T cell receptor beta chains from one sample sequenced in a study of T cells after yellow fever vaccination. TCRdb re-analysed the 5' RACE reads in MiXCR, keeping a single row per CDR3 protein. The sample lists around 310,000 distinct CDR3 sequences, more than 8.5% occurring once. This material consisted of PBMCs, taken on the day of the first yellow fever vaccination. These TCRs come from a man in his late teens or twenties who received the YFV17D yellow fever vaccine.

There are a few counts of this clonotype. The chain links TRBV7-2 to TRBJ2-7; D is perhaps TRBD1 or TRBD2 (6 bases each). Trimming shortened V by 6 bases and J by 2 bases, and 14 bases separated the two germline ends. Germline V gives CDR1 SGHTA, CDR2 FQGNSA. CDR3 length equals 14 residues. This CDR3 is CASRPRRGPYEQYF. CDR3 DNA: TGTGCCAGCAGACCCCGCCGGGGGCCCTACGAGCAGTACTTC.

V usage is TRBV11-2 and J usage is TRBJ2-7; D might be TRBD2 (5 bases). The CDR3 contains 16 residues. The germline gives CDR1 SGHAT, CDR2 FQNNGV. With 1 base removed from V and 7 bases from J, the gap between germline ends came to 20 bases. As DNA, the CDR3 is TGTGCCAGCAGCTTAGTTGCGGGCGGTTCTCTACTGGAGCAGTACTTC. This encodes CASSLVAGGSLLEQYF.

The V call is TRBV20-1, the J call TRBJ2-7; 7 nucleotides line up with TRBD1. Germline loops: CDR1 DFQATT, CDR2 SNEGSKA (reference sequence). Unmatched junction bases numbered 5, after V lost 4 bases and J lost 2 bases. The CDR3 runs to 13 residues. The CDR3 DNA follows: TGCAGTGCTAAGCACGGACAGGCCTACGAGCAGTACGTC. Translated, it gives CSAKHGQAYEQYV.

This clonotype was seen a handful of times. The chain uses TRBV7-2 and TRBJ2-1; 7 nucleotides match TRBD1. Germline V CDR1 and CDR2: SGHTA, FQGNSA. V lost 5 bases to trimming and J lost 5 bases; unmatched junction nucleotides: 9. The CDR3 has 15 amino acids. The CDR3 nucleotides read TGTGCCAGCAGCGCTATGCAGGGGGTCCACAATGAGCAGTTCTTC. It translates to CASSAMQGVHNEQFF.

This clonotype was detected only a few times. V usage is TRBV4-2 and J usage is TRBJ2-1; TRBD2 agrees at 12 bases. J gave up 4 bases and V 0 bases, and 7 bases lay outside the gene matches. Germline V gives CDR1 LGHNA, CDR2 YNFKEQ. The length of the CDR3 is 18 residues. CDR3 nucleotide sequence: TGTGCCAGCAGCCAAGAACTAGCGGGGGGACCCCCTTACAATGAGCAGTTCTTC. Amino acids: CASSQELAGGPPYNEQFF.

This clonotype was observed a handful of times. The chain employs TRBV5-5 and TRBJ1-6; D gene unclear. CDR3 length: 14 residues. In germline, CDR1 is SGHKS, CDR2 YYEKEE (reference sequence). V was pared by 2 bases and J by 9 bases, with 12 bases between. CDR3 loop: CASSLIQSGSPLHF. The CDR3 region has the DNA TGTGCCAGCAGCTTAATCCAGTCTGGTTCACCCCTCCACTTT.

This clonotype was found a few times. This chain links TRBV18 with TRBJ1-6; 9 bases agree with TRBD1. V gave up 3 bases and J gave up 10 bases; unmatched junction bases: 7. Germline loops: CDR1 KGHSH, CDR2 LQKENI. The CDR3 is 15 amino acids. The CDR3 spells CASSPVDRGRSPLHF. The CDR3 region has the DNA TGTGCCAGCTCACCCGTGGACAGGGGAAGGTCACCCCTCCACTTT.

This clonotype has a count of ten or more. The J gene is TRBJ2-7, the V gene TRBV2; 8 nucleotides line up with TRBD1. The CDR3 has 14 amino acids. From germline, CDR1 is SNHLY and CDR2 FYNNEI. The junction had 9 bases not matched to a gene; V was cut back by 2 bases and J by 9 bases. The CDR3 sequence is CASSESPGGIRQYV. CDR3 bases: TGTGCCAGCAGTGAATCTCCAGGGGGCATTCGGCAGTACGTC.

There are a few counts of this clonotype. The chain couples TRBV7-9 to TRBJ2-3, with TRBD1 identical over 7 bases. V shed 3 bases and J 5 bases; nucleotides not matched to a gene: 5. Germline lookup yields CDR1 SEHNR and CDR2 FQNEAQ (reference sequence). The length of the CDR3 is 14 residues. In nucleotides, the CDR3 is TGTGCCAGCAGCTTGGCCACAGGGGAAGATACGCAGTATTTT. It encodes CASSLATGEDTQYF.

This sequence joins TRBV7-2 and TRBJ2-3, with 8 bases aligning to TRBD2. J lost 1 base, V lost 5 bases, and 5 bases had no gene match. The V gene's germline CDR1 is SGHTA and CDR2 FQGNSA. This CDR3 contains 15 residues. The CDR3 DNA reads as TGTGCCAGCAGCCCGGGGGGGCTCGGCACAGATACGCAGTATTTT. This encodes CASSPGGLGTDTQYF.

In this sample, this clonotype turned up a few times. The CDR3 reads CSASRTSGGRHEQFF. In DNA, the CDR3 is TGCAGTGCTTCTCGGACTAGCGGGGGTCGCCATGAGCAGTTCTTC. The chain is built from TRBV20-1 and TRBJ2-1; 13 bases agree with TRBD2. The V segment lost 5 bases and the J segment 8 bases; nucleotides outside the gene matches: 9. CDR1 is DFQATT, CDR2 SNEGSKA, per germline (reference sequence). CDR3 length: 15 amino acids.

Only a few counts were recorded for this clonotype. The J gene is TRBJ2-5, the V gene TRBV11-2; TRBD2 matches at 7 bases. Germline V gene sequence: CDR1 SGHAT, CDR2 FQNNGV. CDR3 length: 14 amino acids. The junction had 4 bases not matched to a gene; V was cut back by 4 bases and J by 2 bases. The CDR3 region has the DNA TGTGCCAGCAGCTCCCGGACTAGGCAAGAGACCCAGTACTTC. Translated, it gives CASSSRTRQETQYF. The entire variable domain, with the rest obtained from reference TRBV11-2 and TRBJ2-5, is as follows: EAGVAQSPRYKIIEKRQSVAFWCNPISGHATLYWYQQILGQGPKLLIQFQNNGVVDDSQLPKDRFSAERLKGVDSTLKIQPAKLEDSAVYLCASSSRTRQETQYFGPGTRLLVL.

The table lists this clonotype with a few counts. The chain uses TRBV5-1 and TRBJ1-2; possibly TRBD1 for D (6 bases). With 0 bases removed from V and 4 bases from J, the gap between germline ends came to 13 bases. The length of the CDR3 is 15 residues. The germline V gene has CDR1 SGHRS and CDR2 YFSETQ. The CDR3 region has the DNA TGCGCCAGCAGCTTGGGGCAGGGGACCCTCTATGGCTACACCTTC. Amino acid sequence: CASSLGQGTLYGYTF.

The table lists this clonotype with many counts. The genes are TRBV18 and TRBJ2-5; D possibly corresponds to TRBD1 (5 bases). There are 14 residues in the CDR3. Trimming removed 0 bases at V and 4 bases at J, with 9 bases between. The V gene's germline CDR1 is KGHSH and CDR2 LQKENI. The CDR3 DNA sequence: TGTGCCAGCTCACCACCGGGAAGGGGAGAGACCCAGTACTTC. It codes for CASSPPGRGETQYF.

This rearrangement joins TRBV7-9 to TRBJ2-2; 7 positions agree with TRBD2. V lost 3 bases to trimming and J lost 5 bases; unmatched junction nucleotides: 6. This CDR3 has 15 residues. Germline V gene sequence: CDR1 SEHNR, CDR2 FQNEAQ (reference sequence). The CDR3 reads CASSFSSGRTGELFF. DNA of the CDR3: TGTGCCAGCAGCTTCTCTAGCGGACGGACCGGGGAGCTGTTTTTT.

This clonotype was counted only a few times. This chain joins TRBV20-1 and TRBJ2-7; D is undetermined. Looked up from germline, CDR1 is DFQATT and CDR2 is SNEGSKA (reference sequence). V gave up 1 base and J gave up 4 bases, with 14 bases separating them. The CDR3 has 14 amino acids. The CDR3 sequence: CSARGRGLGYEQYF. The CDR3, as DNA: TGCAGTGCTAGAGGGCGTGGCCTCGGGTACGAGCAGTACTTC.

The sample holds a few counts of this clonotype. The rearrangement uses TRBV7-2 and TRBJ1-6; D not certain. Trimming removed 1 base from V and 9 bases from J, with 10 bases in between. The germline V gene has CDR1 SGHTA and CDR2 FQGNSA. The CDR3 loop spans 14 amino acids. CDR3 sequence (DNA): TGTGCCAGCAGCTTAGTGAGCTTTTCTTCACCCCTCCACTTT. Translation: CASSLVSFSSPLHF.

This clonotype was recorded a few times. The DNA for the CDR3 is TGTGCCAGCAGCCAAGATCCTACGGAGACCCAGTACTTC. This translates into CASSQDPTETQYF. The chain has TRBV4-2 and TRBJ2-5, with D unclear. This CDR3 spans 13 amino acids. V was pared by 0 bases and J by 5 bases, with 7 bases between. CDR1 and CDR2 from the germline V gene are LGHNA and YNFKEQ.

This clonotype has ten or more counts. The rearrangement links TRBV5-1 to TRBJ2-3; D might be TRBD2 (7 bases). Per germline, CDR1 SGHRS and CDR2 YFSETQ. CDR3 length: 13 amino acids. V was trimmed by 3 bases and J by 4 bases, leaving 9 bases between them. The CDR3 loop is CASSWEGADTQYF. The CDR3 DNA sequence: TGCGCCAGCAGCTGGGAGGGGGCAGATACGCAGTATTTT. Drawing the rest from reference TRBV5-1 and TRBJ2-3, the complete variable domain is KAGVTQTPRYLIKTRGQQVTLSCSPISGHRSVSWYQQTPGQGLQFLFEYFSETQRNKGNFPGRFSGRQFSNSRSEMNVSTLELGDSALYLCASSWEGADTQYFGPGTRLTVL.